This TCR beta chain was profiled in a study (dated by TCRdb to between 2015 and 2017). A note on the overall study: The study examined whether tumor-infiltrating Tregs in breast cancer are drawn from blood Tregs or arise in situ by conversion from other CD4+ T cell subsets.

The CDR3, cysteine through phenylalanine, is 12 amino acids long. This entry keeps only the CDR3 DNA: 36 bases, framed from base 1. The germline V gene specifies MGHDK as CDR1 and SYGVNS as CDR2. Full-length TCR variable regions were amplified by 5' RACE PCR with constant-region reverse primers, and semi-nested PCR with Nested Universal Primer A was subsequently performed. The ReliaPrep RNA Cell Miniprep System was used to extract total RNA, which was then reverse transcribed into 5'RACE-ready cDNA with the SMARTer RACE 5'/3' Kit. Full-length TCR alpha and beta libraries were barcoded with multiplex adaptors and sequenced on an Illumina MiSeq. The authors processed their data as follows. For each of nine subset-tissue groups, sequencing data from the five patients were combined, and the groups were compared by unsupervised clustering of TCR gene usage. The Morisita-Horn index was used to calculate repertoire similarity, with shared sequences weighted according to their contribution to each repertoire. Using fastp trimming at Q25 and MiXCR clonotype assembly, TCRdb reanalyzed the public sequencing data and kept in-frame beta chains. Every distinct CDR3 protein forms one entry, paired with its most common genes and DNA. TCRdb assigned the V and J calls; the authors' analysis was not used. The sample data list roughly 9,900 distinct CDR3 sequences, and 17% of these were observed just once. In total, the top ten clones hold 3% to 4% of the sample.

There are a few counts of this clonotype. What antigen it recognizes has not been identified. One end of the junction does not line up with germline, which may come from a read error. Tregs were isolated as CD4+CD25+CD127-/low cells. Tregs, naive and memory CD4+ T cells from tumor, blood and ipsilateral draining lymph nodes of a few breast cancer patients underwent full-length TCR alpha and beta sequencing. Tumor tissue, along with lymph nodes from ipsilateral axillary dissection, was perfused with PBS, minced, and then digested using collagenase I and hyaluronidase. Mononuclear cells from lymph nodes or less than 65 ml of peripheral blood were isolated by Ficoll density gradient centrifugation. Sorted cell populations were confirmed by FACS to exceed 90% purity. Study-level results and caveats: The larger-cohort validation was restricted to a single TCR beta V-J rearrangement rather than whole repertoires. The TCR gene usage of tumor memory CD4+ T cells clustered together with blood and lymph node memory CD4+ cells and with lymph node naive CD4+ cells. The greatest overlap of tumor-infiltrating Treg TCR alpha and beta sequences was with tumor naive CD4+ T cells, followed next by blood naive CD4+ T cells.

The sequenced sample consisted of Tregs sorted from a lymph node. Here the chain combines TRBV25-1 and TRBJ1-2, with 10 central nucleotides matching TRBD1. This TCR came from a female donor with breast cancer. The CDR3 in this case is CASSGDRGGYAF. The nucleotides read TGTGCCAGCAGTGGGGACAGGGGAGGCTACGCCTTC.